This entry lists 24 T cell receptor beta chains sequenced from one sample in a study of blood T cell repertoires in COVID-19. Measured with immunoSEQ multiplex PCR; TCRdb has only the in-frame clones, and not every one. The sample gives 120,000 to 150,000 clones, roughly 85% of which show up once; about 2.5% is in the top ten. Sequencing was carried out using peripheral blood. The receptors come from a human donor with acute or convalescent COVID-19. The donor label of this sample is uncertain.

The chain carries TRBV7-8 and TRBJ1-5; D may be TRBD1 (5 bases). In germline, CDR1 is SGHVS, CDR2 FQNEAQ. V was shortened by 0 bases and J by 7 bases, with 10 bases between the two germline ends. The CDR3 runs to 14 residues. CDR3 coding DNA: TGTGCCAGCAGCTTAGCAGGGGTGGGCCAGCCCCAGCATTTT. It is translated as CASSLAGVGQPQHF.

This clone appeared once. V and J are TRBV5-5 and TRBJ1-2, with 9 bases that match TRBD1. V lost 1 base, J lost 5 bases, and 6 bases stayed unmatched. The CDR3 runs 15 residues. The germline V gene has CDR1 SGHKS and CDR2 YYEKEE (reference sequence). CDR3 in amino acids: CASSLTMGQGYGYTF. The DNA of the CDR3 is TGTGCCAGCAGCTTGACGATGGGACAGGGTTATGGCTACACCTTC.

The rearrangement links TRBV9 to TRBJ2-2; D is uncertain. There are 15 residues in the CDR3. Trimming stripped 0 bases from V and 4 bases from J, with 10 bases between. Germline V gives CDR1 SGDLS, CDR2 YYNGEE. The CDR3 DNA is TGTGCCAGCAGCGTAGATACCCCAGGCACCGGGGAGCTGTTTTTT. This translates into CASSVDTPGTGELFF.

CDR3 DNA: TGTGCCAGCAGCTCGACAGGGGATTCACCCCTCCACTTT. This encodes CASSSTGDSPLHF. The J gene is TRBJ1-6, the V gene TRBV7-9, with 8 bases fitting TRBD1. Germline values: CDR1 SEHNR, CDR2 FQNEAQ (reference sequence). Trimming removed 4 bases from V and 8 bases from J; junction bases left unmatched: 1. The CDR3 extends over 13 amino acids. Looking up the rest from reference TRBV7-9 and TRBJ1-6 gives the full variable domain: DTGVSQNPRHKITKRGQNVTFRCDPISEHNRLYWYRQTLGQGPEFLTYFQNEAQLEKSRLLSDRFSAERPKGSFSTLEIQRTEQGDSAMYLCASSSTGDSPLHFGNGTRLTVT.

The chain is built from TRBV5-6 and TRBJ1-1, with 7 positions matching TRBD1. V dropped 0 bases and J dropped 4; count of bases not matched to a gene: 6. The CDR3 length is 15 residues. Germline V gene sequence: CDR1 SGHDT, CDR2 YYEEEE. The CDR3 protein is CASSLGAGGATEAFF. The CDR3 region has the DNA TGTGCCAGCAGCTTGGGGGCAGGGGGTGCCACTGAAGCTTTCTTT.

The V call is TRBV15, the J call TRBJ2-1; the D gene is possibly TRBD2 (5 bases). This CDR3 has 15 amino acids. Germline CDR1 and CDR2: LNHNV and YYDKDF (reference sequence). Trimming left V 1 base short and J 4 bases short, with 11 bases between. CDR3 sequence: CATSRGGKKYNEQFF. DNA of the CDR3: TGTGCCACCAGCAGAGGAGGGAAGAAATACAATGAGCAGTTCTTC.

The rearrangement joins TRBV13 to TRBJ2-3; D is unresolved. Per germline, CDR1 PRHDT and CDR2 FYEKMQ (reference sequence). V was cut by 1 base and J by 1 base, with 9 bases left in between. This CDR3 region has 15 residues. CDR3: CASSLVGAGTDTQYF. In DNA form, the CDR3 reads TGTGCCAGCAGCTTAGTCGGTGCCGGCACAGATACGCAGTATTTT.

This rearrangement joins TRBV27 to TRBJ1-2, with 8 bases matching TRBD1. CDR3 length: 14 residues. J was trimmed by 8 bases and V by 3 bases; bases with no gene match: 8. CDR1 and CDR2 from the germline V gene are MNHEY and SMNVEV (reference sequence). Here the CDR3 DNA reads TGTGCCAGCAGTTTCACCAGGGGGCTAGAGGGCTACACCTTC. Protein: CASSFTRGLEGYTF.

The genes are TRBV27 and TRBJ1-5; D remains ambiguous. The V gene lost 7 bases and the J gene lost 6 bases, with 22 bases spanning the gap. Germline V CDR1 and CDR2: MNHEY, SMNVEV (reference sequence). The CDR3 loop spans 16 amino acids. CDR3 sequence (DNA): TGTGCCAGCAAAAGTACCCAGTTAGGGAGAATTCAGCCCCAGCATTTT. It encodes CASKSTQLGRIQPQHF.

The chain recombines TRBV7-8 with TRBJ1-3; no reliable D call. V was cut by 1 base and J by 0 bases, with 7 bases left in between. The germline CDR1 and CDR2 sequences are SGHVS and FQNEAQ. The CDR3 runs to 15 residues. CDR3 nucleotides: TGTGCCAGCAGCTTAGAGCTTAGCTCTGGAAACACCATATATTTT. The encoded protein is CASSLELSSGNTIYF.

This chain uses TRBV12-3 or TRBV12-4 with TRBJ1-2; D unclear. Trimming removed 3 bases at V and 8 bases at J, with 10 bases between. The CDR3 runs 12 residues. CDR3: CASSLWGGGYTF. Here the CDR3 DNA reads TGTGCCAGCAGTTTGTGGGGAGGCGGCTACACCTTC.

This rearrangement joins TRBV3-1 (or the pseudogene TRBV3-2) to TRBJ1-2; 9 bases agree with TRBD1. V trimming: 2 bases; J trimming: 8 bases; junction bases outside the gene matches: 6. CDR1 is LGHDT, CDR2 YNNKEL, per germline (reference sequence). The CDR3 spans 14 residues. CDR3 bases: TGTGCCAGCAGCCAAAAAACAGGGGGCTCCGGCTACACCTTC. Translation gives CASSQKTGGSGYTF.

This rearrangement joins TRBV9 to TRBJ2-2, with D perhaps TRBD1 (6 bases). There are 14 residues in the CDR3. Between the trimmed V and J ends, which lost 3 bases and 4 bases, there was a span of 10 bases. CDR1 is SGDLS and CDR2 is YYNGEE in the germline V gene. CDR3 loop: CASSAGVGTGELFF. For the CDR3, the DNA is TGTGCCAGCAGCGCAGGGGTTGGCACCGGGGAGCTGTTTTTT.

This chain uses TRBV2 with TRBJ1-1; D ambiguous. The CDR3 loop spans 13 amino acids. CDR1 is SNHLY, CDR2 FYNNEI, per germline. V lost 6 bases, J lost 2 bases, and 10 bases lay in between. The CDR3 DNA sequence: TGTGCCAGCAGAATTCAGGTTAACACTGAAGCTTTCTTT. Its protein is CASRIQVNTEAFF.

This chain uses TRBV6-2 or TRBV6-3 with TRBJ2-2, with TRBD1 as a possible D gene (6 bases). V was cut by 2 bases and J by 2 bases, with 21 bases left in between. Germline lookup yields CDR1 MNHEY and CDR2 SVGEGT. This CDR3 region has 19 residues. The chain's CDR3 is CASSYPTYLPGHNTGELFF. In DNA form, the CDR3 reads TGTGCCAGCAGTTACCCAACATATTTACCGGGACATAACACCGGGGAGCTGTTTTTT.

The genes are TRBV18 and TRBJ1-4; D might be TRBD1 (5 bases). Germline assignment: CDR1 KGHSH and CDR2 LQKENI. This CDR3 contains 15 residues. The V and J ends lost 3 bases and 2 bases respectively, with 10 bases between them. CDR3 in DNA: TGTGCCAGCTCACCTCAGGGATTTACTAATGAAAAACTGTTTTTT. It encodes CASSPQGFTNEKLFF.

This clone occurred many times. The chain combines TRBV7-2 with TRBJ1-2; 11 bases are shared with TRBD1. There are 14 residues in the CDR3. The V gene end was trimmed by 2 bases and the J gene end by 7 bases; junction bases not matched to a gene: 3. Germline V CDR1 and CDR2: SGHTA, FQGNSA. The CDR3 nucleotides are TGTGCCAGCAGCTTAATTGGGACAGGGGGTGGCTACACCTTC. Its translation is CASSLIGTGGGYTF.

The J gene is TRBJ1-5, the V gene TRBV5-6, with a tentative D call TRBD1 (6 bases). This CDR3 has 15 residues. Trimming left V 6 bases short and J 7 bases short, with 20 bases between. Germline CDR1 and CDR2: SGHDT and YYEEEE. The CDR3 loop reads CASTTWGGGEQPQHF. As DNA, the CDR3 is TGTGCCAGCACTACCTGGGGAGGGGGGGAGCAGCCCCAGCATTTT.

CDR3 residues: CATALSTGSSYNSPLHF. CDR3 sequence (DNA): TGTGCCACCGCGCTTTCGACAGGGAGCTCCTATAATTCACCCCTCCACTTT. The J gene is TRBJ1-6, the V gene TRBV25-1, with 7 bases lining up with TRBD1. This CDR3 contains 17 residues. V gave up 10 bases and J gave up 0 bases; unmatched junction bases: 12. Germline V lookup: CDR1 MGHDK, CDR2 SYGVNS.

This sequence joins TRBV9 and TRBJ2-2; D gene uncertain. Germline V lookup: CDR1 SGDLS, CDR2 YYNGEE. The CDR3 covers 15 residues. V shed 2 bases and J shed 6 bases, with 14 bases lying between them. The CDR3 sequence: CASSVQLEAPGELFF. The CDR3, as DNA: TGTGCCAGCAGCGTCCAACTCGAGGCCCCCGGGGAGCTGTTTTTT. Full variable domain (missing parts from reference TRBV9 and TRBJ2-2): DSGVTQTPKHLITATGQRVTLRCSPRSGDLSVYWYQQSLDQGLQFLIQYYNGEERAKGNILERFSAQQFPDLHSELNLSSLELGDSALYFCASSVQLEAPGELFFGEGSRLTVL.

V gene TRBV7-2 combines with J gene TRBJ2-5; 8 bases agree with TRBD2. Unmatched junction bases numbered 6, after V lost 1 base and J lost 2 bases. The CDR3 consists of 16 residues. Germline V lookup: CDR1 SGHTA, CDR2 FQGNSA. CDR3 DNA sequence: TGTGCCAGCAGCTTAGTTTTAGCGGGACAACAAGAGACCCAGTACTTC. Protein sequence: CASSLVLAGQQETQYF. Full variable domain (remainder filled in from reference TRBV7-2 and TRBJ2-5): GAGVSQSPSNKVTEKGKDVELRCDPISGHTALYWYRQSLGQGLEFLIYFQGNSAPDKSGLPSDRFSAERTGGSVSTLTIQRTQQEDSAVYLCASSLVLAGQQETQYFGPGTRLLVL.

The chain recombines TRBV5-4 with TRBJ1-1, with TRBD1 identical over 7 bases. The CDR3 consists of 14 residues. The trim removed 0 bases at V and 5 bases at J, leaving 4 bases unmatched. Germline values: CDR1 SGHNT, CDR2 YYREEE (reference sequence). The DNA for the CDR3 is TGTGCCAGCAGCTTGGGACAGGGAGGTACTGAAGCTTTCTTT. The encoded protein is CASSLGQGGTEAFF. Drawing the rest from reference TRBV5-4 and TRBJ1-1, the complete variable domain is ETGVTQSPTHLIKTRGQQVTLRCSSQSGHNTVSWYQQALGQGPQFIFQYYREEENGRGNFPPRFSGLQFPNYSSELNVNALELDDSALYLCASSLGQGGTEAFFGQGTRLTVV.

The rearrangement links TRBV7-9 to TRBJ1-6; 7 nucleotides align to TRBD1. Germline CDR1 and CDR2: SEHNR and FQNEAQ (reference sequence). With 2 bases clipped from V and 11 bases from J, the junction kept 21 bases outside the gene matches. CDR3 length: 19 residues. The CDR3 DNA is TGTGCCAGCAGCTTATCGTACGGGGGGGGACAGACCCAAGGAACACCCCTCCACTTT. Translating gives CASSLSYGGGQTQGTPLHF.

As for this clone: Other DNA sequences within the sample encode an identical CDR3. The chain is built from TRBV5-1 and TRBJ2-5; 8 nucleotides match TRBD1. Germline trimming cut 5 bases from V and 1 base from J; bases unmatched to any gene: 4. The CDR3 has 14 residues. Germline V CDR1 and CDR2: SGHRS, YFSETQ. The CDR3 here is CASSRGQGQETQYF. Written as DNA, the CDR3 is TGCGCCAGCAGTCGCGGACAGGGCCAAGAGACCCAGTACTTC.